This T cell receptor beta chain is from a study of blood T cell repertoires in COVID-19. The repertoire was sequenced with immunoSEQ multiplex PCR; TCRdb's copy has only in-frame clones and lacks some. The sample lists about 190,000 clones, roughly four fifths seen once, with 9.5% to 15% in the top ten. The V end was cut by 3 bases, the J end by 2 bases, with 13 bases between. Per the germline V gene, CDR1 is LNHDA and CDR2 is SQIVND (reference sequence). CDR3 length: 15 amino acids. This TCR was sampled from a woman between 45 and 65 years old with acute or convalescent COVID-19. V gene TRBV19 combines with J gene TRBJ1-2; D possibly corresponds to TRBD1 (5 bases). Sequenced input: peripheral blood. The CDR3 DNA is TGTGCCAGTAGTATCTCTTCAGGGAGGAACTATGGCTACACCTTC. It translates to CASSISSGRNYGYTF.